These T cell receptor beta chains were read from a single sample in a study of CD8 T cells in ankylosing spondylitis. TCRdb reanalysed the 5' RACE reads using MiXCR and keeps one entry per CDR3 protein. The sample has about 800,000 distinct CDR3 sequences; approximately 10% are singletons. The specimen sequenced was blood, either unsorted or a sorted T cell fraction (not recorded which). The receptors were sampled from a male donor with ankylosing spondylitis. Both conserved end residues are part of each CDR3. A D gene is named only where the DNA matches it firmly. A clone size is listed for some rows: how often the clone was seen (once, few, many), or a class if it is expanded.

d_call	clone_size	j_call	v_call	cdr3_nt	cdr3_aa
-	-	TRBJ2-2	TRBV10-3	TGTGCCATCAGCCAGAGTGGCGGGGAGCTGTTTTTT	CAISQSGGELFF
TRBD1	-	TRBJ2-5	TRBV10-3	TGTGCCATCAGCCGGGGACAGGAGGGAGAGACCCAGTACTTC	CAISRGQEGETQYF
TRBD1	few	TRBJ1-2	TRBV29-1	TGCAGCGTCGCGGGACAGGGTAGTGGCTACACCTTC	CSVAGQGSGYTF
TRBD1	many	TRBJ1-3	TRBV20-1	TGCAGTGCTAGAGATGTTGGGCAGGGGGATGGAAACACCATATATTTT	CSARDVGQGDGNTIYF
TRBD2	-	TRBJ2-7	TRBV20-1	TGCAGTGCTAGAGATCCCTCTAGCGGCGGGAGGGTGTCCATGTACGAGCAGTACTTC	CSARDPSSGGRVSMYEQYF
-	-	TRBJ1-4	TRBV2	TGTGCCAGCAGTGAATGGCGACAGGCACGGGAAAAACTGTTTTTT	CASSEWRQAREKLFF
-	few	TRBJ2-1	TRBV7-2	TGTGCCAGCAGCTTAGAGCCACGCAATGAGCAGTTCTTC	CASSLEPRNEQFF
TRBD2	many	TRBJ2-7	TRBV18	TGTGCCAGCTCACCACCGGGACTAGCGGAGCAGTACTTC	CASSPPGLAEQYF
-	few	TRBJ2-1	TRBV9	TGTGCCAGCAGCGATTTACGGAATGAGCAGTTCTTC	CASSDLRNEQFF
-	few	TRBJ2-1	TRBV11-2	TGTGCCAGCAGCTCCGTACGAACCGGACTCAATGAGCAGTTCTTC	CASSSVRTGLNEQFF